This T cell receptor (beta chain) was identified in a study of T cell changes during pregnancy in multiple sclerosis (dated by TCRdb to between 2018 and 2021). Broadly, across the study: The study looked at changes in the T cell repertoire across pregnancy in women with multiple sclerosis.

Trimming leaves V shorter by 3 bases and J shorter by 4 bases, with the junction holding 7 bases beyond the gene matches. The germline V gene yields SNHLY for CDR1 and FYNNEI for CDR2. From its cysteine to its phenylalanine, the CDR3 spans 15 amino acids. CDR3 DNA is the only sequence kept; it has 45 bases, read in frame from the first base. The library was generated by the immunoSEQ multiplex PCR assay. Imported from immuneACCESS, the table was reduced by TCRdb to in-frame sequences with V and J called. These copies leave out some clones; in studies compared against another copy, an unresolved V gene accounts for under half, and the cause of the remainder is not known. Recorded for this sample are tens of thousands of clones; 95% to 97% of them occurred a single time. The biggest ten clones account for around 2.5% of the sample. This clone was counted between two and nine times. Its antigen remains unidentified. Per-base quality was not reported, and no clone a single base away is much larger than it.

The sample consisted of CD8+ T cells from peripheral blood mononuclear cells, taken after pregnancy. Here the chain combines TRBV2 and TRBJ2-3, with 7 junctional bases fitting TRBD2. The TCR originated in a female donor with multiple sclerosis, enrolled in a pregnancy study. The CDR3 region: CASSETSLRADTQYF. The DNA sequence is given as TGTGCCAGCAGTGAGACTAGCCTCCGCGCAGATACGCAGTATTTT. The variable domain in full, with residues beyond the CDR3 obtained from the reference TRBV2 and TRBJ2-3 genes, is EPEVTQTPSHQVTQMGQEVILRCVPISNHLYFYWYRQILGQKVEFLVSFYNNEISEKSEIFDDQFSVERPDGSNFTLKIRSTKLEDSAMYFCASSETSLRADTQYFGPGTRLTVL.